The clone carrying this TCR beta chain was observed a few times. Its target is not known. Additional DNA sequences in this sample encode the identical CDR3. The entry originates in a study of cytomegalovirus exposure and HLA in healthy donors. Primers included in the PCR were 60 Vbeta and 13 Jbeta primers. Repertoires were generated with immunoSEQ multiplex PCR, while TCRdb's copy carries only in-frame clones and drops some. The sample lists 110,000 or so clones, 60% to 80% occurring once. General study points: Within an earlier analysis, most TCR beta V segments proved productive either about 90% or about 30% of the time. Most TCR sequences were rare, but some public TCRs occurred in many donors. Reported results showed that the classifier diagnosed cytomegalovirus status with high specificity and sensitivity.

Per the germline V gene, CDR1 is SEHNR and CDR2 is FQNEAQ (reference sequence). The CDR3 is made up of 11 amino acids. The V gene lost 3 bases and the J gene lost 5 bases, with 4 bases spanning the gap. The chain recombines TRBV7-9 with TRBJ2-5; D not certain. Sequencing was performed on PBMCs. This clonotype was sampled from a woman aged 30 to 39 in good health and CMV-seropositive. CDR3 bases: TGTGCCAGCAGCTTCAGTGAGACCCAGTACTTC. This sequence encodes CASSFSETQYF.